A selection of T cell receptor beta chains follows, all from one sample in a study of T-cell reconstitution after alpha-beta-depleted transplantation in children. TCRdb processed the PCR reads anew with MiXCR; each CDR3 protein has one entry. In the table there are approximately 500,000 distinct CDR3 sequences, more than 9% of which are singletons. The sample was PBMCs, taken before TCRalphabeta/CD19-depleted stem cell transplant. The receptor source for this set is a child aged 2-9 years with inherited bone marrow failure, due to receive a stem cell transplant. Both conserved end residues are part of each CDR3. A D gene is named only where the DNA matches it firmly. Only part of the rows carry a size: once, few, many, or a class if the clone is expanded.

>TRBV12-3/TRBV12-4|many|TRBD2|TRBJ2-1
TGTGCCAGCAGTCCGACTCGTTTAGCGGGAACCTACAATGAGCAGTTCTTC
CASSPTRLAGTYNEQFF
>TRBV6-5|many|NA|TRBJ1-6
TGTGCCAGCAGTTATTCCCCGTGGGGGGAGGGGGCACCCCTCCACTTT
CASSYSPWGEGAPLHF
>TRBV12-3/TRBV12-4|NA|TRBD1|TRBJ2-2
TGTGCCAGCAGTTTCCGGTTTCGACAGGGGGCTTGGATCGGGGACCTGTTTTTT
CASSFRFRQGAWIGDLFF
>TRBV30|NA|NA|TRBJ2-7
TGTGCCTGGAGTGTACGTGGGGCTCCCTACGAGCAGTACTTC
CAWSVRGAPYEQYF
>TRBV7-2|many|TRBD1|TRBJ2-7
TGTGCCAGCAGCTTAAACAGGGGGTTCACCTACGAGCAGTACTTC
CASSLNRGFTYEQYF
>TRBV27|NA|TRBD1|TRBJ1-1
TGTGCCAGCAGTTTTGATAACGGACAGGCTGAAGCTTTCTTT
CASSFDNGQAEAFF
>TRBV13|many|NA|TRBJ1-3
TGTGCCAGCAGCCCGACCGTCGTCTCTGGAAACACCATATATTTT
CASSPTVVSGNTIYF
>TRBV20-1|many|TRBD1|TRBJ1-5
TGCAGTGCTAGAACAGGGGGCAGCCACAATCAGCCCCAGCATTTT
CSARTGGSHNQPQHF
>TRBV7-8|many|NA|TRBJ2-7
TGTGCCAGCAGCCCAATAGCAGGGCCCTACGAGCAGTACTTC
CASSPIAGPYEQYF
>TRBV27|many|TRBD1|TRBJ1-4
TGTGCCAGCAGTAATGGGGACAGTTATAATGAAAAACTGTTTTTT
CASSNGDSYNEKLFF
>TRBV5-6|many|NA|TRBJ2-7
TGTGCCAGCAGCCGCGGGGCCGTTCAGACCCACGAGCAGTACTTC
CASSRGAVQTHEQYF
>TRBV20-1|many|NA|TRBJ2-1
TGCAGTGCTAGAGACCCTAGTGGGGTGGCCTACAATGAGCAGTTCTTC
CSARDPSGVAYNEQFF
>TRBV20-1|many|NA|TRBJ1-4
TGCAGTGCTAACAGGGACGGGCCAACTAATGAAAAACTGTTTTTT
CSANRDGPTNEKLFF
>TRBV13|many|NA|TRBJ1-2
TGTGCCAGCAGCTTGGGGGCCCTCTACACCTTC
CASSLGALYTF
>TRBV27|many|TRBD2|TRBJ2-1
TGTGCCAGGACGACTAGCGGCTACAATGAGCAGTTCTTC
CARTTSGYNEQFF
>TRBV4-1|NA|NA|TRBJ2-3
TGCGCCAGCAGCCAAGAGCGGTCGCACCGGGCAGATACGCAGTATTTT
CASSQERSHRADTQYF
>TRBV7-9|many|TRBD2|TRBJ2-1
TGTGCCAGCAGTCCTAGCGGGGTTACGCTCTACAATGAGCAGTTCTTC
CASSPSGVTLYNEQFF
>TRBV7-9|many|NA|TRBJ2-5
TGTGCCAGCAGCTTCGGGGCCTTACAAGAGACCCAGTACTTC
CASSFGALQETQYF
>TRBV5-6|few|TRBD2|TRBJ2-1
TGTGCCAGCAGCGCTATAGCGGGAACCTACAATGAGCAGTTCTTC
CASSAIAGTYNEQFF
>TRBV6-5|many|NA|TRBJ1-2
TGTGCCAGCAGTTACTCTCGGGGATACCCCGATGGCTACACCTTC
CASSYSRGYPDGYTF
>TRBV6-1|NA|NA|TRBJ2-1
TGTGCCAGCACCCCCCTGGACGGCAGAAATGAGCAGTTCTTC
CASTPLDGRNEQFF
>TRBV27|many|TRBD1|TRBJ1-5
TGTGCCAGCAAAAAACAGGGGAACAATCAGCCCCAGCATTTT
CASKKQGNNQPQHF
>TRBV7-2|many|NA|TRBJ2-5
TGTGCCAGCAGCTACTGGGAAGACCAGTACTTC
CASSYWEDQYF
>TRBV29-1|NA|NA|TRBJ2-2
TGCAGCGTTGAAAGACTAAACACCGGGGAGCTGTTTTTT
CSVERLNTGELFF
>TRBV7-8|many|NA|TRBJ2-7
TGTGCCAGCAGCTCCATTATCGGGACGGCTCCCTACGAGCAGTACTTC
CASSSIIGTAPYEQYF
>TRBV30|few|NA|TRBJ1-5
TGTGCCAGAGGCGGGGGAAACCAGCCCCAGCATTTT
CARGGGNQPQHF
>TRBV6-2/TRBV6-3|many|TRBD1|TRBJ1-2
TGTGCCAGCAGTTACCCCCGGACAGGGGTCTATGGCTACACCTTC
CASSYPRTGVYGYTF
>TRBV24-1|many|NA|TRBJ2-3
TGTGCCACCAGTGGGGGATTGGGCACAGATACGCAGTATTTT
CATSGGLGTDTQYF
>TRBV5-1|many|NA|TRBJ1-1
TGCGCCAGCAGGCGTTTGACGGACACTGAAGCTTTCTTT
CASRRLTDTEAFF
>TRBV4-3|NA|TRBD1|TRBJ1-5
TGCGACAGCAGCCCTGGTAGGACAGGGAGACCCCAGCATTTT
CDSSPGRTGRPQHF
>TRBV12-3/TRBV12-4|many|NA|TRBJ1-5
TGTGCCAGCAGCCTTCTCCCCCGGGACCTAGGCAATCAGCCCCAGCATTTT
CASSLLPRDLGNQPQHF
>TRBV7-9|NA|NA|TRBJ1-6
TGTGCCAGCAGCTTATCCGGCAGGAGCTCCTATAATTCACCCCTCCACTTT
CASSLSGRSSYNSPLHF
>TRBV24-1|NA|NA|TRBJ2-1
TGTGCCACCAGTGATGCACCGGGACCGCGGCGATCCTACAATGAGCAGTTCTTC
CATSDAPGPRRSYNEQFF
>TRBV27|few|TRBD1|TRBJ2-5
TGTGCCAGCAGTAGGGGACAGTTCCAAGAGACCCAGTACTTC
CASSRGQFQETQYF
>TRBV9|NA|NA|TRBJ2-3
TGTGCCAGCAGCCCTCCCGGAGCCTTGGTGGCAGATACGCAGTATTTT
CASSPPGALVADTQYF
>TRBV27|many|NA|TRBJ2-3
TGTGCCAGCAGTTCGTTCTTAAGGGTTTCTAGCACAGATACGCAGTATTTT
CASSSFLRVSSTDTQYF
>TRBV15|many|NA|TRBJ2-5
TGTGCCACCAGCAGAGTCGCGGGGAGCGAGACCCAGTACTTC
CATSRVAGSETQYF
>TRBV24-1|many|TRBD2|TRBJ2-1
TGTGCCACCAGTGATTTGGTAGCGGGAGCGAGGGATGAGCAGTTCTTC
CATSDLVAGARDEQFF
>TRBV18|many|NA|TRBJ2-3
TGTGCCAGCTCACCACCGACAGCTAGCACAGATACGCAGTATTTT
CASSPPTASTDTQYF
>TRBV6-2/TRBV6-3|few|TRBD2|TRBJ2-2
TGTGCCAGCAGTTACCAACTTAGCGGGAGTAAGCGGGAGCTGTTTTTT
CASSYQLSGSKRELFF